One sample yielded the 28 T cell receptor beta chains listed below, sequenced in a study of blood T cell repertoires in COVID-19. Clones were read by immunoSEQ multiplex PCR, and TCRdb kept only the in-frame ones, dropping some. The sample consists of 200,000 to 300,000 clones, roughly 86% of them appearing once. Sequencing input: PBMCs or T cells enriched from blood (not recorded which). The receptors stem from a woman under 30 who had recovered from COVID-19.

This clone was seen repeatedly, ten times or more. This rearrangement joins TRBV10-1 to TRBJ2-1, with 7 positions matching TRBD2. The CDR3 is 14 residues long. CDR1 is WNHNN, CDR2 SYGVQD, per germline (reference sequence). Unmatched junction bases numbered 11, after V lost 9 bases and J lost 6 bases. CDR3 sequence reads: CASSGRAVGNEQFF. The CDR3 DNA follows: TGCGCCAGTTCGGGGAGGGCGGTGGGCAATGAGCAGTTCTTC.

The V call is TRBV5-6, the J call TRBJ2-1; 7 nucleotides line up with TRBD2. The CDR3 has 15 amino acids. CDR1 is SGHDT, CDR2 YYEEEE, per germline. V lost 0 bases and J lost 2; bases outside the gene matches: 2. CDR3 in amino acids: CASSLGTSTYNEQFF. For the CDR3, the DNA is TGTGCCAGCAGCTTGGGGACTAGTACCTACAATGAGCAGTTCTTC.

V and J are TRBV5-6 and TRBJ2-7, with TRBD1 matching over 7 bases. In germline, CDR1 is SGHDT, CDR2 YYEEEE. This CDR3 has 13 residues. V dropped 2 bases and J dropped 4; count of bases not matched to a gene: 3. The CDR3 DNA reads as TGTGCCAGCAGCTTTGGGACAGCATACGAGCAGTACTTC. It translates to CASSFGTAYEQYF. Based on the CDR3 plus reference TRBV5-6 and TRBJ2-7, the full variable domain is DAGVTQSPTHLIKTRGQQVTLRCSPKSGHDTVSWYQQALGQGPQFIFQYYEEEERQRGNFPDRFSGHQFPNYSSELNVNALLLGDSALYLCASSFGTAYEQYFGPGTRLTVT.

The chain has TRBV7-8 and TRBJ2-3; no definite D call. CDR1 and CDR2 from the germline V gene are SGHVS and FQNEAQ. This CDR3 has 12 residues. V lost 5 bases, J lost 2 bases, and 5 bases lay in between. The CDR3 DNA reads TGTGCCAGCAGCCCCGTCACAGATACGCAGTATTTT. It codes for CASSPVTDTQYF.

The chain links TRBV29-1 to TRBJ1-1; D is perhaps TRBD1 (5 bases). The V and J ends lost 3 bases and 0 bases respectively, with 11 bases between them. Germline lookup yields CDR1 SQVTM and CDR2 ANQGSEA. CDR3 length: 14 residues. The CDR3 nucleotides are TGCAGCGTTGAGGTTTGGGGGGTGAACACTGAAGCTTTCTTT. The encoded protein is CSVEVWGVNTEAFF. The full variable domain, in which reference TRBV29-1 and TRBJ1-1 provide the parts outside the CDR3, is SAVISQKPSRDICQRGTSLTIQCQVDSQVTMMFWYRQQPGQSLTLIATANQGSEATYESGFVIDKFPISRPNLTFSTLTVSNMSPEDSSIYLCSVEVWGVNTEAFFGQGTRLTVV.

The rearrangement uses TRBV7-2 and TRBJ2-7, with 8 positions matching TRBD1. J was trimmed by 3 bases and V by 5 bases; bases with no gene match: 9. The length of the CDR3 is 15 residues. Germline assignment: CDR1 SGHTA and CDR2 FQGNSA. CDR3 sequence (DNA): TGTGCCAGCAGCCCCCGGACAGGGATCCTCTACGAGCAGTACTTC. Amino acid sequence: CASSPRTGILYEQYF.

The V gene is TRBV27, the J gene TRBJ2-6; D unresolved. Trimming shortened V by 5 bases and J by 0 bases, and 14 bases separated the two germline ends. The germline V gene has CDR1 MNHEY and CDR2 SMNVEV (reference sequence). The CDR3 runs to 17 residues. This CDR3 reads CASSPKTYRSGANVLTF. The CDR3 coding sequence is TGTGCCAGCAGTCCCAAAACATACCGCTCTGGGGCCAACGTCCTGACTTTC. The full variable domain, with the rest looked up from reference TRBV27 and TRBJ2-6, is EAQVTQNPRYLITVTGKKLTVTCSQNMNHEYMSWYRQDPGLGLRQIYYSMNVEVTDKGDVPEGYKVSRKEKRNFPLILESPSPNQTSLYFCASSPKTYRSGANVLTFGAGSRLTVL.

J is TRBJ2-5 and V is TRBV7-8, with 8 bases lining up with TRBD2. Looked up from germline, CDR1 is SGHVS and CDR2 is FQNEAQ. The CDR3 runs 16 residues. The trim removed 0 bases at V and 2 bases at J, leaving 5 bases unmatched. CDR3 sequence: CASSLAAGGVQETQYF. CDR3 coding DNA: TGTGCCAGCAGCTTAGCTGCGGGGGGTGTACAAGAGACCCAGTACTTC. The full variable domain, rest sourced from reference TRBV7-8 and TRBJ2-5, is GAGVSQSPRYKVAKRGQDVALRCDPISGHVSLFWYQQALGQGPEFLTYFQNEAQLDKSGLPSDRFFAERPEGSVSTLKIQRTQQEDSAVYLCASSLAAGGVQETQYFGPGTRLLVL.

V and J are TRBV5-1 and TRBJ2-5; the D gene is possibly TRBD1 (6 bases). CDR3 size: 16 residues. V dropped 4 bases and J dropped 5 bases, with 21 bases sitting between them. Germline V gives CDR1 SGHRS, CDR2 YFSETQ. The CDR3 nucleotides are TGCGCCAGCAGCCCATTCTTCGAGCAAACAGGGGAGACCCAGTACTTC. Its protein product is CASSPFFEQTGETQYF. The full variable domain, completed using reference TRBV5-1 and TRBJ2-5, is KAGVTQTPRYLIKTRGQQVTLSCSPISGHRSVSWYQQTPGQGLQFLFEYFSETQRNKGNFPGRFSGRQFSNSRSEMNVSTLELGDSALYLCASSPFFEQTGETQYFGPGTRLLVL.

V usage is TRBV4-3 and J usage is TRBJ1-5; D might be TRBD1 (6 bases). This CDR3 comprises 14 residues. In germline, CDR1 is LGHNA, CDR2 YSLEER. V lost 0 bases to trimming and J lost 7 bases, with 10 bases between them. The DNA of the CDR3 is TGCGCCAGCAGCCAAGAGTCAGGGGACCAGCCCCAGCATTTT. Its translation is CASSQESGDQPQHF.

The sample holds one count of this clone. The rearrangement uses TRBV5-4 and TRBJ1-6; no firm D call. CDR3 length equals 16 residues. The germline gives CDR1 SGHNT, CDR2 YYREEE (reference sequence). Trimming removed 1 base at V and 2 bases at J, with 10 bases between. The CDR3 spells CASSLLAGPYNSPLHF. Written as DNA, the CDR3 is TGTGCCAGCAGCTTGCTTGCGGGTCCCTATAATTCACCCCTCCACTTT.

The chain combines TRBV3-1 (or the pseudogene TRBV3-2) with TRBJ1-6; D is undetermined. Germline lookup yields CDR1 LGHDT and CDR2 YNNKEL (reference sequence). The CDR3 has 15 residues. V was shortened by 0 bases and J by 8 bases, with 11 bases between the two germline ends. The CDR3 loop reads CASSQEEGSDSPLHF. CDR3 sequence (DNA): TGTGCCAGCAGCCAAGAGGAGGGTTCGGATTCACCCCTCCACTTT.

The rearrangement joins TRBV19 to TRBJ2-3; 9 nucleotides align to TRBD2. The length of the CDR3 is 17 residues. The germline V gene has CDR1 LNHDA and CDR2 SQIVND (reference sequence). The J segment lost 4 bases and the V segment lost 3 bases, leaving 11 bases of the junction unmatched. The CDR3 DNA follows: TGTGCCAGTAGTATTATAGCGGGGGCCCTGGAGTCAGATACGCAGTATTTT. Translation: CASSIIAGALESDTQYF.

The chain uses TRBV3-1 (or the pseudogene TRBV3-2) and TRBJ1-6, with a tentative D call TRBD1 (5 bases). Deletions cut 2 bases from V and 10 bases from J, with 24 bases between. Germline CDR1 and CDR2: LGHDT and YNNKEL (reference sequence). The CDR3 spans 18 residues. CDR3: CASSQPHTRGGIGSPLHF. The CDR3 DNA sequence: TGTGCCAGCAGCCAACCACACACCCGGGGGGGTATCGGGTCACCCCTCCACTTT.

This clone was observed a single time. The chain is built from TRBV7-2 and TRBJ2-5; tentatively, D is TRBD1 (5 bases). Germline values: CDR1 SGHTA, CDR2 FQGNSA. V was trimmed by 3 bases and J by 3 bases, leaving 17 bases between them. This CDR3 spans 16 amino acids. The CDR3 region has the DNA TGTGCCAGCAGCTTCGGACACCGTCTTGCGGAAGAGACCCAGTACTTC. This sequence encodes CASSFGHRLAEETQYF.

V usage is TRBV7-9 and J usage is TRBJ1-2, with 8 bases identical to TRBD1. CDR3 length: 13 amino acids. V gave up 5 bases and J gave up 6 bases; unmatched junction bases: 5. Germline V gene data show CDR1 as SEHNR and CDR2 as FQNEAQ (reference sequence). In DNA, the CDR3 is TGTGCCAGCAGCCCGAACAGGGGGGATGGCTACACCTTC. It translates to CASSPNRGDGYTF. Based on the CDR3 plus reference TRBV7-9 and TRBJ1-2, the full variable domain is DTGVSQNPRHKITKRGQNVTFRCDPISEHNRLYWYRQTLGQGPEFLTYFQNEAQLEKSRLLSDRFSAERPKGSFSTLEIQRTEQGDSAMYLCASSPNRGDGYTFGSGTRLTVV.

This clone was recorded a few times. Written as DNA, the CDR3 is TGTGCCAGTAGTACCTGGGGACAGGGAGAGTACGAGCAGTACTTC. Translating it yields CASSTWGQGEYEQYF. V usage is TRBV19 and J usage is TRBJ2-7, with 9 positions matching TRBD1. The CDR3 has 15 residues. In germline, CDR1 is LNHDA, CDR2 SQIVND (reference sequence). The V segment lost 4 bases and the J segment 4 bases; nucleotides outside the gene matches: 8.

This chain uses TRBV14 with TRBJ1-1; no firm D call. The germline V gene encodes CDR1 SGHDN and CDR2 FVKESK. The CDR3 is 17 amino acids. V was pared by 1 base and J by 0 bases, with 15 bases between. CDR3 sequence reads: CASSQVPLSSMNTEAFF. The CDR3 bases are TGTGCCAGCAGCCAAGTTCCCCTGTCGAGTATGAACACTGAAGCTTTCTTT.

The chain links TRBV9 to TRBJ1-1; D is unresolved. V shed 3 bases and J shed 1 base, with 7 bases lying between them. Germline V gene data show CDR1 as SGDLS and CDR2 as YYNGEE. The CDR3 is 13 residues long. DNA of the CDR3: TGTGCCAGCAGCGCCATCCAGAACACTGAAGCTTTCTTT. It translates to CASSAIQNTEAFF.

There are a few counts of this clone. V gene TRBV19 combines with J gene TRBJ1-3; a weak D match, TRBD1 (6 bases). Germline V lookup: CDR1 LNHDA, CDR2 SQIVND (reference sequence). The V gene lost 7 bases and the J gene lost 2 bases, with 15 bases spanning the gap. The CDR3 extends over 15 amino acids. CDR3: CASTLRGLAGNTIYF. As DNA, the CDR3 is TGTGCCAGTACCCTCAGGGGATTAGCTGGAAACACCATATATTTT.

The gene calls are TRBV18 and TRBJ2-2; no definite D call. CDR3 length equals 16 residues. CDR1 and CDR2 (germline): KGHSH, LQKENI. Trimming took 6 bases from V and 1 from J, leaving 15 bases between them. CDR3 sequence: CASSPTSPQNTGELFF. The CDR3 DNA reads TGTGCCAGCTCCCCCACATCGCCGCAGAACACCGGGGAGCTGTTTTTT.

This sequence joins TRBV6-5 and TRBJ2-2, with D possibly matching TRBD1 (6 bases). In germline, CDR1 is MNHEY, CDR2 SVGAGI. The V end lost 6 bases, the J end lost 3 bases, and 11 bases lay between the germline ends. The CDR3 sequence is 14 residues long. The CDR3 sequence is CASSYREYTGELFF. The CDR3 DNA reads TGTGCCAGCAGCTACAGGGAGTACACCGGGGAGCTGTTTTTT.

The V and J genes are TRBV19 and TRBJ2-1; no clear D gene. CDR1 and CDR2 from the germline V gene are LNHDA and SQIVND (reference sequence). V was clipped by 3 bases and J by 4 bases, with 13 bases between them. The CDR3 totals 15 residues. The CDR3 DNA reads TGTGCCAGTAGTATGGAAGGTACCAGGTACAATGAGCAGTTCTTC. The encoded protein is CASSMEGTRYNEQFF.

The chain carries TRBV19 and TRBJ1-4; TRBD1 might be the D (5 bases). V lost 8 bases and J 0 bases, leaving 10 bases between the germline ends. The length of the CDR3 is 14 residues. The germline V gene has CDR1 LNHDA and CDR2 SQIVND (reference sequence). The CDR3 DNA follows: TGTGCCAGTTCGGACACGACAACTAATGAAAAACTGTTTTTT. This translates into CASSDTTTNEKLFF.

This clone was detected only a few times. CDR3 sequence (DNA): TGTGCCAGCAGTCCCTCACCGGGGGGACTAGCGGGGGCCGGGGAGCTGTTTTTT. Its protein is CASSPSPGGLAGAGELFF. The chain combines TRBV6-6 with TRBJ2-2; the match to TRBD2 covers 14 bases. The germline V gene encodes CDR1 MNHNY and CDR2 SVGAGI (reference sequence). This CDR3 has 18 residues. The trim removed 5 bases at V and 6 bases at J, leaving 11 bases unmatched.

V usage is TRBV10-3 and J usage is TRBJ1-1; 9 nucleotides align to TRBD1. Germline loops: CDR1 ENHRY, CDR2 SYGVKD. The CDR3 loop spans 14 amino acids. V dropped 5 bases and J dropped 9; count of bases not matched to a gene: 10. The CDR3 here is CAISPGQGQEKAFF. The CDR3 DNA reads as TGTGCCATCAGTCCGGGACAGGGTCAGGAGAAAGCTTTCTTT.

The rearrangement uses TRBV28 and TRBJ2-4; D is ambiguous. The germline V gene encodes CDR1 MDHEN and CDR2 SYDVKM. This CDR3 has 17 residues. The V end lost 6 bases, the J end lost 0 bases, and 18 bases lay between the germline ends. For the CDR3, the DNA is TGTGCCAGCAGCCCCATACAGAAATTAATAGCCAAAAACATTCAGTACTTC. It encodes CASSPIQKLIAKNIQYF.

The V gene is TRBV7-2, the J gene TRBJ2-7; 11 bases fit TRBD1. The J segment lost 3 bases and the V segment lost 5 bases, leaving 0 bases of the junction unmatched. This CDR3 region has 13 residues. Germline loops: CDR1 SGHTA, CDR2 FQGNSA. CDR3 DNA sequence: TGTGCCAGCAGCGGGACAGGGGGCTACGAGCAGTACTTC. Translated, it gives CASSGTGGYEQYF.